This TCR beta chain originates from a study of CD8+ T cells in alopecia areata. Looking at the study overall: Administration of oral tofacitinib to treated patients was at 5 to 10 mg twice daily.

Trimming at V came to 5 bases and at J to 5 bases, leaving 11 bases not matched to a gene. CDR1 and CDR2 from the germline V gene are SQVTM and ANQGSEA. The CDR3 runs 14 residues. The treatment was: oral pan-JAK inhibitor, 5-10 mg twice daily. PBMCs were stained for CD3, CD4 and CD8, and CD4+ and CD8+ T cells were sorted. With regard to this clone: Its target is unknown.

Findings of the study overall: The study found tofacitinib significantly decreased scalp clonality and expanded CD8+ clones among the top 100.

Extracted RNA was reverse transcribed, and the resulting cDNA served as sequencing template. Sequenced by immunoSEQ multiplex PCR; TCRdb stores in-frame clones only, minus some. The table has 120,000 or so clones, approximately 60% seen once; the top ten hold around 6%. The chain combines TRBV29-1 with TRBJ1-2, with 7 bases that match TRBD1. The receptor was isolated from a human donor with alopecia areata. The sequences come from CD4+ T cells sorted from blood, collected at week 4, from a patient treated with tofacitinib. The CDR3 here is CSVRDSPTGYGYTF. The CDR3 bases are TGCAGCGTTCGGGACAGCCCGACTGGGTATGGCTACACCTTC. Together with reference TRBV29-1 and TRBJ1-2, the CDR3 gives the full variable domain: SAVISQKPSRDICQRGTSLTIQCQVDSQVTMMFWYRQQPGQSLTLIATANQGSEATYESGFVIDKFPISRPNLTFSTLTVSNMSPEDSSIYLCSVRDSPTGYGYTFGSGTRLTVV.